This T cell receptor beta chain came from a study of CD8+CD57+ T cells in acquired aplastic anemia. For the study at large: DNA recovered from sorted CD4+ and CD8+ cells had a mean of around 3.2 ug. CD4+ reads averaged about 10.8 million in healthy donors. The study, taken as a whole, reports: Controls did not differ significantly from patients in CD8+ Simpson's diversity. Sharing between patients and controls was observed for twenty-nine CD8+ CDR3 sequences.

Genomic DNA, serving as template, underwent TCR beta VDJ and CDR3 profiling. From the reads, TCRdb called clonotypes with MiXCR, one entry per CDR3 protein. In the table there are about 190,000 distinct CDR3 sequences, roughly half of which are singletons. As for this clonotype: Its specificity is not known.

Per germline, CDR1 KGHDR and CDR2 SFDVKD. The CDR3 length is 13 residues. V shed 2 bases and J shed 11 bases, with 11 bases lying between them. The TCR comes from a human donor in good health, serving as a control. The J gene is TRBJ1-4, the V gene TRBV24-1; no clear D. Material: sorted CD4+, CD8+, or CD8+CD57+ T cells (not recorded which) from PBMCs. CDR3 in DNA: TGTGCCACCAGTGATTCAAACGGCGGGAAACTGTTTTTT. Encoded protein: CATSDSNGGKLFF.